What follows is one TCR beta chain and its context. This clone's antigen is unknown. One base away there is no much larger clone; base qualities are not given. This sample stems from a study of blood T cell repertoires in COVID-19 (dated by TCRdb to about 2020). Background on the whole study: The collaborator samples originated in the United States, Italy and Spain and spanned the acute and convalescent phases of COVID-19. The samples were drawn from the first 160 participants of the ongoing ImmuneRACE study and from over 950 subjects provided by 6 global collaborators. The repertoires were made available in a free public database intended to serve as a resource for research on the immune response to SARS-CoV-2. The dataset comprised deeply sampled blood TCRbeta repertoires from subjects exposed to, actively infected with, or recovered from COVID-19. Where available, HLA class I and class II types were obtained from metadata supplied by the sample provider rather than from assay-based typing. The sample metadata nearly always contained a de-identified subject ID, COVID-19 status, age in years and sex. The material from the prospective study consisted of cDNA or gDNA derived from T cells, B-cell-depleted T cells, or PBMCs.

According to the germline V gene (reference sequence), CDR1 reads LNHNV and CDR2 reads YYDKDF. Reading from cysteine to phenylalanine, the CDR3 counts 15 amino acids. The DNA shown is the 45-base CDR3, in frame from base 1. At the junction V is shortened by 3 bases and J by 2 bases; bases outside the gene matches: 4. In Seattle, one collaborating source enrolled patients while the infection was active and tracked those patients longitudinally over the course of disease. Collaborating institutions collected whole blood in K2EDTA tubes following their own protocols. For TCRbeta analysis, collaborator samples were shipped as frozen whole blood, as isolated PBMCs, or as DNA extracted from either sample type. The immunoSEQ Assay, a bias-controlled multiplex PCR, was used to amplify TCRbeta CDR3 regions from genomic DNA. As for the authors' bioinformatics: Nucleated cell counts per sample were estimated from amplification of reference gene primers within the assay. To quantify the absolute abundance of each unique TCRbeta CDR3 rearrangement, sequence reads were collapsed and filtered. For each sample, productive Simpson clonality was calculated as the square root of Simpson's diversity index over productive rearrangements. TCRdb re-hosts the immuneACCESS table, in-frame sequences only. Its copies lack some clones; in the studies checked, an unresolved V gene accounts for under half of them, and the cause for the rest is not known. V and J calls plus clone size are reproduced from that table; the DNA served to infer D and trimming. In this sample the table shows approximately 77,000 clones, approximately 85% of which occur a single time. The ten biggest clones cover 8.5% to 10% of the sample.

Summary of the overall study and its limitations: How much clinical and demographic metadata was included differed by source and by participant, and the metadata was provided uncurated.

This chain joins TRBV15 to TRBJ1-5; 7 central nucleotides agree with TRBD1. Sequencing was performed on peripheral blood. This sequence originates from a man aged 50 to 60 with COVID-19, enrolled during active disease. The CDR3 in this case is CATSSHRGGNQPQHF. Here is the DNA: TGTGCCACCAGCAGCCACAGGGGCGGCAATCAGCCCCAGCATTTT.